The sequence of this T cell receptor (beta chain) was determined in a study of blood T cell repertoires in COVID-19. About the research overall: Researchers got acute and convalescent COVID-19 samples from the United States, Italy and Spain. T cells, B-cell-depleted T cells, or PBMCs provided the cDNA or gDNA that served as material.

Patients at the Seattle site were enrolled during active infection and followed longitudinally. Assay used: immunoSEQ multiplex PCR; TCRdb lists only in-frame clones, some missing. The sample has roughly 150,000 clones; 84% are singletons. Input material: peripheral blood. The TCR comes from a woman aged 80 or over with COVID-19, enrolled during active disease.

The DNA of the CDR3 is TGTGCCAGCAGTTCTACAGGGAGCGAGCAGTACTTC. Amino acid sequence: CASSSTGSEQYF. This chain links TRBV27 with TRBJ2-7; D is possibly TRBD1 (6 bases). Between the trimmed V and J ends, which lost 4 bases and 6 bases, there was a span of 10 bases. This CDR3 has 12 amino acids. Looked up from germline, CDR1 is MNHEY and CDR2 is SMNVEV (reference sequence).